The 7 T cell receptor beta chains listed next were all sequenced from one sample in a study of blood T cell repertoires in COVID-19 (TCRdb year 2020). Libraries were built with the immunoSEQ multiplex PCR assay. TCRdb retrieved this table from immuneACCESS and kept in-frame rearrangements only. Not all clones are present; in checked studies, unresolved V genes account for under half, and no reason is known for the remainder. This sample has roughly 43,000 clones in its table, and around 70% of those were observed once. 6.2% of the sample comes from the top ten. What was sequenced was peripheral blood. The receptor source for this set is a man at least 80 years old with acute or convalescent COVID-19.

The chain has TRBV5-4 and TRBJ1-6, with 9 bases fitting TRBD1. CDR3 size: 16 residues. Per germline, CDR1 SGHNT and CDR2 YYREEE (reference sequence). With V trimmed by 4 bases and J by 4 bases, 6 bases remained unmatched. The CDR3 loop reads CASSHRDRVYNSPLHF. The CDR3 DNA sequence: TGTGCCAGCAGCCACCGGGACAGGGTGTATAATTCACCCCTCCACTTT.

The chain has TRBV18 and TRBJ1-4, with D perhaps matching TRBD1 (5 bases). Germline V lookup: CDR1 KGHSH, CDR2 LQKENI. This CDR3 has 14 residues. Trimming took 2 bases from V and 8 from J, leaving 12 bases between them. The CDR3 DNA follows: TGTGCCAGCTCACCAGAAGGGGCGGGGGAAAAACTGTTTTTT. Translated, it gives CASSPEGAGEKLFF.

The J gene is TRBJ2-7, the V gene TRBV29-1, with 10 bases fitting TRBD1. The CDR3 is 14 residues long. Germline V CDR1 and CDR2: SQVTM, ANQGSEA. V lost 7 bases to trimming and J lost 5 bases; unmatched junction nucleotides: 11. The CDR3 nucleotides are TGCAGCGCATCACTCCGACAGGGGGCTGACGAGCAGTACTTC. This sequence encodes CSASLRQGADEQYF.

This clone was seen repeatedly, ten times or more. The rearrangement uses TRBV7-9 and TRBJ2-4; possible D gene TRBD2, 6 bases. V was trimmed by 6 bases and J by 3 bases, leaving 27 bases between them. Germline V gene lookup returns CDR1 SEHNR and CDR2 FQNEAQ (reference sequence). The CDR3 is 19 amino acids. Here the CDR3 DNA reads TGTGCCAGCAGTTCAAACCGGGACTCCCCCGGGTTCGGCAAAAACATTCAGTACTTC. Residues: CASSSNRDSPGFGKNIQYF.

The chain links TRBV5-5 to TRBJ1-6; D gene ambiguous. V lost 1 base to trimming and J lost 0 bases, with 14 bases between them. There are 18 residues in the CDR3. The V gene's germline CDR1 is SGHKS and CDR2 YYEKEE (reference sequence). The DNA for the CDR3 is TGTGCCAGCAGCTTGCGACTGATGGCCAGCTCCTATAATTCACCCCTCCACTTT. It codes for CASSLRLMASSYNSPLHF.

This chain connects TRBV5-5 to TRBJ2-7, with D perhaps TRBD2 (6 bases). Trimming removed 2 bases at V and 6 bases at J, with 12 bases between. CDR1 is SGHKS, CDR2 YYEKEE, per germline (reference sequence). CDR3 length: 13 residues. For the CDR3, the DNA is TGTGCCAGCAGCTTCGGGGGAGCGGGCGAGCAGTACTTC. Protein: CASSFGGAGEQYF.

This clone was recorded once. This rearrangement joins TRBV30 to TRBJ1-2; D is unresolved. Trimming took off 1 base at V and 8 bases at J, with 11 bases between the two ends. CDR1 and CDR2 from the germline V gene are GTSNPN and SVGIG (reference sequence). CDR3 length: 12 residues. CDR3 residues: CAWSGAPGGYTF. The CDR3 DNA sequence: TGTGCCTGGAGTGGGGCCCCTGGGGGCTACACCTTC.